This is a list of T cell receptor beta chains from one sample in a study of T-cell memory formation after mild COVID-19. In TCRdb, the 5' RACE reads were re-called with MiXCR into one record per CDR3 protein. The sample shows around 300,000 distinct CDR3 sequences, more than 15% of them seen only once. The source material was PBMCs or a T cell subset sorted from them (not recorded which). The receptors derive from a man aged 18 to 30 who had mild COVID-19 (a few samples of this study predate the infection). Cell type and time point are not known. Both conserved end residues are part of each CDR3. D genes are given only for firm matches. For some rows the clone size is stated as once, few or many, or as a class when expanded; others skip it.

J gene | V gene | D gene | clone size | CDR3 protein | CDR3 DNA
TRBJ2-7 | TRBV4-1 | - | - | CASSQDSGAGEQYF | TGCGCCAGCAGCCAAGACTCAGGGGCGGGAGAGCAGTACTTC
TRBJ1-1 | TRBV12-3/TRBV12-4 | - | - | CASSPVYYYGTTAFF | TGTGCCAGCAGTCCTGTATACTACTACGGGACGACGGCTTTCTTT
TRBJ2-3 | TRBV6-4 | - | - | CASSPRPVSSDTQYF | TGTGCCAGCAGCCCCCGCCCGGTCAGTTCAGATACGCAGTATTTT
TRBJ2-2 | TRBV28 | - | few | CASNSRGSNTGELFF | TGTGCCAGCAACTCTCGGGGCTCGAACACCGGGGAGCTGTTTTTT
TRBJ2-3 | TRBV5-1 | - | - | CASSWDAGGTQYF | TGCGCCAGCAGCTGGGATGCTGGAGGTACGCAGTATTTT
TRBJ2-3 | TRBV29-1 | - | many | CSVDRSDTQYF | TGCAGCGTTGACAGGTCAGATACGCAGTATTTT
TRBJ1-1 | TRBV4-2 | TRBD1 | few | CASSQTGGAGTEAFF | TGTGCCAGCAGCCAAACAGGGGGCGCGGGCACTGAAGCTTTCTTT
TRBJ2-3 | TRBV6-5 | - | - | CASSYWRHNTQYF | TGTGCCAGCAGTTACTGGCGACACAATACGCAGTATTTT
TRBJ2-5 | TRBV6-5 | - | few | CASSYSGGDQETQYF | TGTGCCAGCAGTTACTCAGGAGGAGATCAAGAGACCCAGTACTTC
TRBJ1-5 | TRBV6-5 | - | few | CASSYSVGDQPQHF | TGTGCCAGCAGTTACTCGGTGGGGGATCAGCCCCAGCATTTT
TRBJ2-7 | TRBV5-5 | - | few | CASSPGIHEQCF | TGTGCCAGCAGCCCGGGAATCCACGAGCAGTGCTTC
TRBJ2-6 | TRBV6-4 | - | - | CASSDAPGANVLTF | TGTGCCAGCAGTGACGCGCCGGGGGCCAACGTCCTGACTTTC
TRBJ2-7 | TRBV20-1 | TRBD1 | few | CSAPSGTGVGEQYF | TGCAGTGCCCCATCCGGGACAGGGGTTGGCGAGCAGTACTTC
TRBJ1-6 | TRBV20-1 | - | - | CSARDPGPIHF | TGCAGTGCTAGAGATCCCGGTCCAATCCACTTT
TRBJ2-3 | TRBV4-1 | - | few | CASSQVGQGADTQYF | TGCGCCAGCAGCCAAGTGGGGCAAGGCGCAGATACGCAGTATTTT
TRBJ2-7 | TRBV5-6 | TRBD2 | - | CASSPGTSFYEQYF | TGTGCCAGCAGCCCCGGGACTAGCTTCTACGAGCAGTACTTC
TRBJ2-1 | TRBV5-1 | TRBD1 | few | CASSSDRMNEQFF | TGCGCCAGCAGCTCGGACAGGATGAATGAGCAGTTCTTC
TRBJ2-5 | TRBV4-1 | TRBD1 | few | CASSLSDRGQETQYF | TGCGCCAGCAGCCTTAGCGACAGGGGCCAAGAGACCCAGTACTTC
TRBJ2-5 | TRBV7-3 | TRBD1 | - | CASSPGQLTEETQYF | TGTGCCAGCAGCCCGGGACAGCTAACCGAAGAGACCCAGTACTTC
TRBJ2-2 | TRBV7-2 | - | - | CASSLVHSAGELFF | TGTGCCAGCAGCTTAGTCCATAGCGCCGGGGAGCTGTTTTTT
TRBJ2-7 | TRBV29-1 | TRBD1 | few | CSAFDRDTYEQYF | TGCAGCGCCTTCGACAGGGACACCTACGAGCAGTACTTC
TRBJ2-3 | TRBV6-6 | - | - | CASSYYVARQQDTQYF | TGTGCCAGCAGTTACTATGTAGCCAGGCAACAAGATACGCAGTATTTT
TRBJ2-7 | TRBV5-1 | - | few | CASSLTGTSYEQYF | TGCGCCAGCAGCCTAACAGGGACTTCCTACGAGCAGTACTTC
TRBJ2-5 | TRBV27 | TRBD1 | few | CASRQGAAETQYF | TGTGCCAGCAGGCAGGGGGCGGCGGAGACCCAGTACTTC
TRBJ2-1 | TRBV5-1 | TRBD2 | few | CASSLLAGPSDEQFF | TGCGCCAGCAGCTTACTAGCGGGGCCGAGCGATGAGCAGTTCTTC
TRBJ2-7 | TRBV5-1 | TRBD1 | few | CASSSGTGGTPYEQYF | TGCGCCAGCAGCTCCGGGACAGGCGGGACCCCCTACGAGCAGTACTTC
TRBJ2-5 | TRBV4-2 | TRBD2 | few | CASSQEERGWETQYF | TGTGCCAGCAGCCAAGAGGAGCGGGGGTGGGAGACCCAGTACTTC
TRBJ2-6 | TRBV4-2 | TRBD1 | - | CASSQGQGFGANVLTF | TGTGCCAGCAGCCAAGGACAGGGGTTTGGGGCCAACGTCCTGACTTTC
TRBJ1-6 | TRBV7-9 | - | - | CASRSKYNSPLHF | TGTGCCAGCAGATCTAAATATAATTCACCCCTCCACTTT
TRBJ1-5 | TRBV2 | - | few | CASNGGDNQPQHF | TGTGCCAGCAATGGGGGTGACAATCAGCCCCAGCATTTT
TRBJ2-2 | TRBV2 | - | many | CASRAWASGTGELFF | TGTGCCAGCAGGGCGTGGGCCAGCGGGACCGGGGAGCTGTTTTTT
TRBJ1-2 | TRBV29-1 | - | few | CSAGTGIHYGYTF | TGCAGCGCTGGAACAGGGATTCACTATGGCTACACCTTC
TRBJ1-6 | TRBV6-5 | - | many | CASRQGGPLHF | TGTGCCAGCAGACAGGGTGGACCCCTCCACTTT
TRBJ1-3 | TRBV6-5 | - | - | CASRRTVGPERRNTIYF | TGTGCCAGCAGGCGGACAGTCGGTCCCGAGAGGAGAAACACCATATATTTT
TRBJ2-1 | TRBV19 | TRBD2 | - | CASSTPGLAGGRFNEQFF | TGTGCCAGTAGTACCCCGGGACTAGCGGGGGGGCGTTTTAATGAGCAGTTCTTC
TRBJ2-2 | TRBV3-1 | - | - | CASSFSVLGDHTGELFF | TGTGCCAGCAGCTTCTCGGTGTTGGGGGACCACACCGGGGAGCTGTTTTTT
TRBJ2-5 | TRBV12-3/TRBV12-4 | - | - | CASSFWRKGTQYF | TGTGCCAGCAGTTTTTGGAGGAAGGGGACCCAGTACTTC
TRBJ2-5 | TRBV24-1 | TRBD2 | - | CATSSGLGQETQYF | TGTGCCACCTCCTCGGGACTAGGGCAAGAGACCCAGTACTTC
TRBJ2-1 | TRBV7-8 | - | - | CASSVWDSGSYNEQFF | TGTGCCAGCAGCGTATGGGACAGCGGGTCTTACAATGAGCAGTTCTTC
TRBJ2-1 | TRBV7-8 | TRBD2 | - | CASSWEVAGGSPNEQFF | TGTGCCAGCAGCTGGGAGGTAGCGGGGGGTAGTCCCAATGAGCAGTTCTTC
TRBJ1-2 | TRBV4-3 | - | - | CASSPWGKNYGYTF | TGCGCCAGCAGCCCCTGGGGGAAGAACTATGGCTACACCTTC
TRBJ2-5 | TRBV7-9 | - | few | CASSFPRVETQYF | TGTGCCAGCAGCTTCCCCAGGGTAGAGACCCAGTACTTC
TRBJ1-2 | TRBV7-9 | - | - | CASGVNGYTF | TGTGCCAGCGGAGTGAATGGCTACACCTTC
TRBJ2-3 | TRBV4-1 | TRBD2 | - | CASSQRGERKDTQYF | TGCGCCAGCAGCCAGCGGGGGGAGAGGAAAGATACGCAGTATTTT
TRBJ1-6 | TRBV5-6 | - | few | CASSLRGSYNSPLHF | TGTGCCAGCAGCTTGCGGGGCTCCTATAATTCACCCCTCCACTTT
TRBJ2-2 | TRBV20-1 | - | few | CSASPVANTGELFF | TGCAGTGCTAGTCCCGTAGCGAACACCGGGGAGCTGTTTTTT
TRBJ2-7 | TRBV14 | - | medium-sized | CASSQLGYYEQYF | TGTGCCAGCAGCCAACTAGGTTACTACGAGCAGTACTTC
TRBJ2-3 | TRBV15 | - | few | CATSRGSVSTDTQYF | TGTGCCACCAGCAGAGGGTCTGTAAGCACAGATACGCAGTATTTT
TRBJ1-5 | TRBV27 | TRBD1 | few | CASSFDRGNQPQHF | TGTGCCAGCAGCTTCGACAGGGGCAATCAGCCCCAGCATTTT
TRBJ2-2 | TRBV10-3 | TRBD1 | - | CAISGTGGANTGELFF | TGTGCCATCAGCGGGACAGGGGGAGCGAACACCGGGGAGCTGTTTTTT
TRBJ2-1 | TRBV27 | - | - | CASSQDSANSYNEQFF | TGTGCCAGCAGTCAGGACAGCGCAAATTCCTACAATGAGCAGTTCTTC
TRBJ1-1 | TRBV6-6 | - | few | CATHIWVNTEAFF | TGTGCCACCCACATTTGGGTAAACACTGAAGCTTTCTTT